Listed below are T cell receptor beta chains from one sample, sequenced in a study of T cells in Graves' hyperthyroidism and ophthalmopathy. One entry per CDR3 protein results from TCRdb running MiXCR on the multiplex PCR reads. The repertoire has a few hundred thousand distinct CDR3 sequences, under 25% of them found once; the top ten carry about 30%. The specimen was blood. The receptors originated from a man aged 18 to 29 with Graves' hyperthyroidism. CDR3s include the opening cysteine and the closing phenylalanine or tryptophan. D genes are given only for firm matches. Clone size, where shown, is once, few, many, or a class for clones that have expanded.

v_gene: TRBV11-1; j_gene: TRBJ2-7; d_gene: .; abundance: few; CDR3aa: CASSNPQSLSSYEQYF; CDR3nt: TGTGCCAGCAGCAATCCCCAGTCCCTAAGCAGCTACGAGCAGTACTTC
v_gene: TRBV13; j_gene: TRBJ2-2; d_gene: TRBD1; abundance: few; CDR3aa: CASRCGQGATGELFF; CDR3nt: TGTGCCAGCAGATGTGGACAGGGAGCCACCGGGGAGCTGTTTTTT
v_gene: TRBV30; j_gene: TRBJ1-2; d_gene: TRBD1; abundance: many; CDR3aa: CACTGTGVYGYTF; CDR3nt: TGTGCCTGTACCGGGACAGGGGTCTATGGCTACACCTTC
v_gene: TRBV28; j_gene: TRBJ1-1; d_gene: .; abundance: many; CDR3aa: CASRRGRTEAFF; CDR3nt: TGTGCCAGCAGGCGGGGAAGGACTGAAGCTTTCTTT
v_gene: TRBV29-1; j_gene: TRBJ1-5; d_gene: TRBD1; abundance: many; CDR3aa: CSERQQGNQPQHF; CDR3nt: TGCAGCGAAAGGCAACAGGGGAATCAGCCCCAGCATTTT
v_gene: TRBV2; j_gene: TRBJ1-2; d_gene: .; abundance: few; CDR3aa: CASTQDGGPYGYTF; CDR3nt: TGTGCCAGCACCCAGGACGGGGGCCCCTATGGCTACACCTTC
v_gene: TRBV12-3/TRBV12-4; j_gene: TRBJ1-6; d_gene: .; abundance: .; CDR3aa: CASSLATGPSSYNSPLHF; CDR3nt: TGTGCCAGCAGTTTAGCAACCGGGCCGAGCTCCTATAATTCACCCCTCCACTTT
v_gene: TRBV6-1; j_gene: TRBJ2-7; d_gene: .; abundance: .; CDR3aa: CASSELGGDYEQYF; CDR3nt: TGTGCCAGCAGTGAATTGGGTGGGGACTACGAGCAGTACTTC
v_gene: TRBV6-5; j_gene: TRBJ2-2; d_gene: .; abundance: many; CDR3aa: CASSWHLTMANTGELFF; CDR3nt: TGTGCCAGCAGTTGGCACCTGACTATGGCCAACACCGGGGAGCTGTTTTTT
v_gene: TRBV30; j_gene: TRBJ1-5; d_gene: .; abundance: once; CDR3aa: CALSGEGTLNQPQHF; CDR3nt: TGTGCCTTGAGTGGAGAGGGGACGCTCAATCAGCCCCAGCATTTT
v_gene: TRBV30; j_gene: TRBJ1-1; d_gene: .; abundance: many; CDR3aa: CASSFREYTEAFF; CDR3nt: TGTGCCTCTTCCTTTCGAGAGTACACTGAAGCTTTCTTT
v_gene: TRBV6-2/TRBV6-3; j_gene: TRBJ2-6; d_gene: TRBD1; abundance: few; CDR3aa: CASSYRGTGAPRANVLTF; CDR3nt: TGTGCCAGCAGTTACCGAGGGACAGGGGCACCCCGAGCCAACGTCCTGACTTTC
v_gene: TRBV28; j_gene: TRBJ2-2; d_gene: TRBD1; abundance: many; CDR3aa: CASSYPGQGVNTGELFF; CDR3nt: TGTGCCAGCAGTTACCCGGGACAGGGGGTAAACACCGGGGAGCTGTTTTTT
v_gene: TRBV4-1; j_gene: TRBJ2-7; d_gene: TRBD2; abundance: .; CDR3aa: CASSQGSSGSPFYEQYF; CDR3nt: TGCGCCAGCAGCCAAGGGTCTAGCGGGAGTCCCTTCTACGAGCAGTACTTC
v_gene: TRBV30; j_gene: TRBJ1-5; d_gene: .; abundance: many; CDR3aa: CAWSMGSNQPQHF; CDR3nt: TGTGCCTGGAGTATGGGGAGCAATCAGCCCCAGCATTTT
v_gene: TRBV2; j_gene: TRBJ1-3; d_gene: .; abundance: many; CDR3aa: CASAPNGPGNTIYF; CDR3nt: TGTGCCAGCGCACCAAACGGGCCTGGAAACACCATATATTTT
v_gene: TRBV5-6; j_gene: TRBJ2-4; d_gene: .; abundance: few; CDR3aa: CASSYPISGIQYF; CDR3nt: TGTGCCAGCAGCTACCCTATTTCTGGCATTCAGTACTTC
v_gene: TRBV6-1; j_gene: TRBJ1-1; d_gene: .; abundance: .; CDR3aa: CASRENGTPGLWSAFF; CDR3nt: TGTGCCAGCAGGGAAAACGGGACTCCGGGACTATGGTCAGCTTTCTTT
v_gene: TRBV27; j_gene: TRBJ1-1; d_gene: .; abundance: .; CDR3aa: CASGFGGVEAFF; CDR3nt: TGTGCCAGCGGGTTCGGGGGTGTTGAAGCTTTCTTT
v_gene: TRBV2; j_gene: TRBJ2-7; d_gene: .; abundance: .; CDR3aa: CASSVAYEQYF; CDR3nt: TGTGCCAGCAGCGTGGCCTACGAGCAGTACTTC
v_gene: TRBV29-1; j_gene: TRBJ2-7; d_gene: TRBD2; abundance: many; CDR3aa: CSVAAALAVLLSYEQYF; CDR3nt: TGCAGCGTTGCGGCGGCACTAGCGGTTCTCCTGTCCTACGAGCAGTACTTC
v_gene: TRBV5-5; j_gene: TRBJ1-3; d_gene: TRBD1; abundance: .; CDR3aa: CASSYRGASSGNTIYF; CDR3nt: TGTGCCAGCAGCTACAGGGGGGCGTCATCTGGAAACACCATATATTTT
v_gene: TRBV11-2; j_gene: TRBJ1-6; d_gene: .; abundance: many; CDR3aa: CASSLVTSPLHF; CDR3nt: TGTGCCAGCAGCTTGGTCACCTCACCCCTCCACTTT
v_gene: TRBV15; j_gene: TRBJ2-7; d_gene: .; abundance: many; CDR3aa: CATSRALSSYEQYF; CDR3nt: TGTGCCACCAGCAGAGCCCTAAGCTCCTACGAGCAGTACTTC
v_gene: TRBV2; j_gene: TRBJ1-3; d_gene: .; abundance: .; CDR3aa: CASSVDTSSGNTIYF; CDR3nt: TGTGCCAGCAGTGTTGACACCTCCTCTGGAAACACCATATATTTT
v_gene: TRBV7-3; j_gene: TRBJ2-7; d_gene: .; abundance: .; CDR3aa: CASSLRDPYEQYF; CDR3nt: TGTGCCAGCAGCTTAAGGGATCCCTACGAGCAGTACTTC
v_gene: TRBV24-1; j_gene: TRBJ1-2; d_gene: .; abundance: many; CDR3aa: CATSARGLDYGYTF; CDR3nt: TGTGCCACCAGTGCGCGGGGGCTGGACTATGGCTACACCTTC
v_gene: TRBV7-8; j_gene: TRBJ2-7; d_gene: .; abundance: .; CDR3aa: CASATREQPYEQYF; CDR3nt: TGTGCCAGCGCGACCCGAGAACAGCCCTACGAGCAGTACTTC
v_gene: TRBV7-9; j_gene: TRBJ1-2; d_gene: .; abundance: .; CDR3aa: CASSPLGQNYGYTF; CDR3nt: TGTGCCAGCAGCCCCCTCGGGCAGAACTATGGCTACACCTTC
v_gene: TRBV6-2/TRBV6-3; j_gene: TRBJ2-5; d_gene: .; abundance: .; CDR3aa: CASSAQSYQETQYF; CDR3nt: TGTGCCAGCAGTGCCCAATCGTACCAAGAGACCCAGTACTTC
v_gene: TRBV6-1; j_gene: TRBJ1-5; d_gene: TRBD1; abundance: many; CDR3aa: CASSELGQGNQPQHF; CDR3nt: TGTGCCAGCAGTGAACTCGGACAGGGCAATCAGCCCCAGCATTTT
v_gene: TRBV4-1; j_gene: TRBJ1-2; d_gene: .; abundance: many; CDR3aa: CASSQVTGSAFYGYTF; CDR3nt: TGCGCCAGCAGCCAAGTGACAGGATCAGCCTTTTATGGCTACACCTTC
v_gene: TRBV28; j_gene: TRBJ2-7; d_gene: .; abundance: many; CDR3aa: CASSLGGTGPYEQYF; CDR3nt: TGTGCCAGCAGTTTAGGGGGCACGGGCCCCTACGAGCAGTACTTC
v_gene: TRBV5-1; j_gene: TRBJ1-1; d_gene: TRBD1; abundance: many; CDR3aa: CASSLGGTGHQGEAFF; CDR3nt: TGCGCCAGCAGCCTCGGCGGGACAGGGCATCAGGGTGAAGCTTTCTTT
v_gene: TRBV28; j_gene: TRBJ2-5; d_gene: TRBD2; abundance: many; CDR3aa: CASSRRVSGVYQETQYF; CDR3nt: TGTGCCAGCAGCCGCAGGGTTAGCGGGGTGTACCAAGAGACCCAGTACTTC
v_gene: TRBV6-2/TRBV6-3; j_gene: TRBJ1-2; d_gene: .; abundance: many; CDR3aa: CASKVGTAYGYTF; CDR3nt: TGTGCCAGCAAGGTCGGAACAGCCTATGGCTACACCTTC
v_gene: TRBV15; j_gene: TRBJ1-2; d_gene: TRBD1; abundance: .; CDR3aa: CATSRPGTGHGYTF; CDR3nt: TGTGCCACCAGCAGACCCGGGACAGGGCATGGCTACACCTTC
v_gene: TRBV13; j_gene: TRBJ1-1; d_gene: .; abundance: .; CDR3aa: CASSPAMEDTEAFF; CDR3nt: TGTGCCAGCAGCCCCGCGATGGAAGACACTGAAGCTTTCTTT
v_gene: TRBV4-1; j_gene: TRBJ1-1; d_gene: .; abundance: many; CDR3aa: CASSQDWSGAEAFF; CDR3nt: TGCGCCAGCAGCCAAGATTGGAGCGGAGCTGAAGCTTTCTTT
v_gene: TRBV12-3/TRBV12-4; j_gene: TRBJ2-3; d_gene: .; abundance: many; CDR3aa: CASSGDNTDTQYF; CDR3nt: TGTGCCAGCAGTGGGGACAACACAGATACGCAGTATTTT
v_gene: TRBV12-3/TRBV12-4; j_gene: TRBJ2-5; d_gene: .; abundance: many; CDR3aa: CASSLSGVGETQYF; CDR3nt: TGTGCCAGCAGTTTATCAGGGGTTGGCGAGACCCAGTACTTC
v_gene: TRBV12-3/TRBV12-4; j_gene: TRBJ2-7; d_gene: TRBD1; abundance: few; CDR3aa: CASSFEGLTGNYEQYF; CDR3nt: TGTGCCAGCAGTTTCGAGGGGTTGACAGGGAACTACGAGCAGTACTTC
v_gene: TRBV6-5; j_gene: TRBJ2-5; d_gene: TRBD1; abundance: many; CDR3aa: CASSYSGTAQETQYF; CDR3nt: TGTGCCAGCAGTTACTCGGGGACAGCCCAAGAGACCCAGTACTTC
v_gene: TRBV27; j_gene: TRBJ1-1; d_gene: .; abundance: many; CDR3aa: CASSPAGATEAFF; CDR3nt: TGTGCCAGCAGTCCCGCGGGGGCCACTGAAGCTTTCTTT